This T cell receptor beta chain derives from a study of OX40 agonist ivuxolimab in advanced cancers. As for the study in general: Ivuxolimab is a fully human IgG2 antibody that activates OX40 (CD134). At around 81% male, the cohort had a mean age of approximately 60 years, ranging from roughly 20 to 90.

Findings and limits, study-wide: Dose levels from 0.1 to 3.0 mg/kg saw CD4+ and CD8+ blood T cells expand clonally by week 6. On average, a greater number of expanded clones characterised CD8+ T cells relative to CD4+.

The ends were cut back, 3 bases at V and 4 bases at J, with 4 bases in the middle. The CDR3 runs to 13 residues. Germline V CDR1 and CDR2: SGHAT, FQNNGV. The protocol was immunoSEQ multiplex PCR, while the TCRdb copy is restricted to in-frame clones and leaves out a portion. The sample consists of more than 80,000 clones, 90% to 95% of them appearing once. On this clone: Its antigen is currently unknown.

This TCR was sampled from an adult with an advanced solid tumor such as melanoma, head and neck, liver or kidney cancer. This chain uses TRBV11-2 with TRBJ2-6, with D hard to call. The sample was CD4+ or CD8+ T cells sorted from blood, taken in a trial of the OX40 agonist ivuxolimab. The CDR3 reads CASSLSGANVLTF. The CDR3 DNA reads as TGTGCCAGCAGCTTGTCCGGGGCCAACGTCCTGACTTTC.